The 23 T cell receptor beta chains listed next were all sequenced from one sample in a study of human T cells and chemical hapten exposure. TCRdb analysed the RACE reads with MiXCR anew, one entry per CDR3 protein. In the table there are roughly 43,000 distinct CDR3 sequences, more than 9% of which are singletons. Noted time point: patch test 2, 6 weeks after DPC sensitization. The sample's treatment: therapeutic diphenylcyclopropenone sensitization with weekly scalp DPC. Unfractionated whole blood was the source of the extracted total RNA. Sequenced here: whole blood, sampled in connection with sensitization to the hapten diphenylcyclopropenone (DPC). These receptors all come from a young woman with alopecia areata. Some clones in this sample may be carry-over from other donors' samples.

To note about this clonotype: Possible read error: a much larger clone is one base away. The chain recombines TRBV7-2 with TRBJ2-7; TRBD2 might be the D (6 bases). CDR3 length: 15 residues. The V and J ends lost 5 bases and 2 bases respectively, with 16 bases between them. The germline CDR1 and CDR2 sequences are SGHTA and FQGNSA. The CDR3 region has the DNA TGTGCCAGCAGCCCTACGCGGGGTAGCCCCTACGAGCAGTACTTC. Translating it yields CASSPTRGSPYEQYF.

CDR3 amino acids: CASSPTGVSEKLFF. CDR3 nucleotide sequence: TGTGCCAGCAGTCCGACAGGGGTTTCTGAAAAACTGTTTTTT. This sequence joins TRBV28 and TRBJ1-4, with TRBD1 matching over 8 bases. The J segment lost 7 bases and the V segment lost 5 bases, leaving 6 bases of the junction unmatched. This CDR3 is built from 14 residues. The germline gives CDR1 MDHEN, CDR2 SYDVKM. Complete variable domain (other parts from reference TRBV28 and TRBJ1-4): DVKVTQSSRYLVKRTGEKVFLECVQDMDHENMFWYRQDPGLGLRLIYFSYDVKMKEKGDIPEGYSVSREKKERFSLILESASTNQTSMYLCASSPTGVSEKLFFGSGTQLSVL.

This clonotype was counted a few times. J is TRBJ1-1 and V is TRBV29-1; maybe TRBD1 (6 bases). The V end was cut by 8 bases, the J end by 1 base, with 20 bases between. The CDR3 runs 15 residues. Germline lookup yields CDR1 SQVTM and CDR2 ANQGSEA. The CDR3 region has the DNA TGCAGCACCGAAATAACCGGGACACCGAACACTGAAGCTTTCTTT. It is translated as CSTEITGTPNTEAFF.

J is TRBJ2-5 and V is TRBV4-2; 13 nucleotides match TRBD2. After removal of 5 bases from V and 0 bases from J, the junction contained 6 bases not matched to a gene. CDR1 is LGHNA and CDR2 is YNFKEQ in the germline V gene. This CDR3 is 17 amino acids long. CDR3 sequence reads: CASSTDGTSGDQETQYF. DNA of the CDR3: TGTGCCAGCAGCACGGATGGGACTAGCGGGGACCAAGAGACCCAGTACTTC.

At least ten counts were recorded for this clonotype. The V and J genes are TRBV12-3 or TRBV12-4 and TRBJ1-3, with D uncertain. V gave up 3 bases and J gave up 3 bases, with 6 bases separating them. This CDR3 contains 13 residues. This CDR3 is CASSLPVGNTIYF. In DNA form, the CDR3 reads TGTGCCAGCAGTTTGCCGGTTGGAAACACCATATATTTT.

This clonotype was detected a few times. J is TRBJ1-1 and V is TRBV29-1, with unresolved D. This CDR3 region has 10 residues. CDR1 and CDR2 (germline): SQVTM, ANQGSEA. Deletions cut 4 bases from V and 4 bases from J, with 4 bases between. The DNA of the CDR3 is TGCAGCGTTGGAGGCACTGAAGCTTTCTTT. Translation gives CSVGGTEAFF.

This chain links TRBV19 with TRBJ1-2, with D maybe TRBD1 (6 bases). Trimming shortened V by 3 bases and J by 6 bases, and 11 bases separated the two germline ends. The CDR3 consists of 13 residues. Germline CDR1 LNHDA, CDR2 SQIVND (reference sequence). CDR3 in amino acids: CASSMYQGNGYTF. The CDR3 bases are TGTGCCAGTAGTATGTACCAGGGGAATGGCTACACCTTC.

V is TRBV12-3 or TRBV12-4 and J is TRBJ2-7, with D perhaps assigned TRBD1 or TRBD2 (5 bases each). V was cut by 6 bases and J by 0 bases, with 12 bases left in between. The CDR3 totals 14 residues. The DNA of the CDR3 is TGTGCCAGCAGGCCGGGGCTGAGCTCCTACGAGCAGTACTTC. This codes for CASRPGLSSYEQYF.

This clonotype has more than one count but fewer than ten. This chain uses TRBV3-1 with TRBJ2-7; no definite D call. V was clipped by 1 base and J by 0 bases, with 7 bases between them. CDR3 length: 14 residues. CDR1 and CDR2 (germline): LGHDT, YNNKEL (reference sequence). Here the CDR3 DNA reads TGTGCCAGCAGCCAAGGGTGGGGCTCCTACGAGCAGTACTTC. This sequence encodes CASSQGWGSYEQYF.

This clonotype was seen repeatedly, ten times or more. J is TRBJ1-3 and V is TRBV10-3, with D maybe TRBD1 (6 bases). V was clipped by 6 bases and J by 8 bases, with 20 bases between them. The germline V gene encodes CDR1 ENHRY and CDR2 SYGVKD. The CDR3 is 15 residues long. This chain's CDR3 is CAISEGVGSRDTIYF. CDR3 bases: TGTGCCATCAGCGAGGGGGTCGGAAGCCGGGACACCATATATTTT.

This CDR3 reads CASSQGGRGRSGNTIYF. The DNA of the CDR3 is TGCGCCAGCAGCCAAGGCGGCAGGGGTCGCTCTGGAAACACCATATATTTT. V gene TRBV4-3 combines with J gene TRBJ1-3; possibly TRBD1 for D (6 bases). V lost 1 base and J lost 0, with 13 bases in between. From germline, CDR1 is LGHNA and CDR2 YSLEER. The CDR3 covers 17 residues.

This clonotype was recorded a few times. This chain links TRBV6-5 with TRBJ2-6; tentatively, D is TRBD1 (5 bases). There are 18 residues in the CDR3. Germline CDR1 and CDR2: MNHEY and SVGAGI. Trimming stripped 6 bases from V and 0 bases from J, with 18 bases between. CDR3 sequence: CASRSKLGPSSGANVLTF. The CDR3 DNA reads TGTGCCAGCAGGTCGAAATTGGGGCCCTCCTCTGGGGCCAACGTCCTGACTTTC.

The chain has TRBV7-9 and TRBJ1-1; 9 bases are a match to TRBD1. This CDR3 comprises 13 residues. The germline V gene has CDR1 SEHNR and CDR2 FQNEAQ (reference sequence). Losses at the gene ends were 3 bases for V and 10 bases for J; bases not matched to a gene: 6. The CDR3 DNA reads as TGTGCCAGCAGCTTGGGGCTGACAGGGGGAGCTTTCTTT. The encoded protein is CASSLGLTGGAFF.

This clonotype was counted ten times or more. The rearrangement joins TRBV29-1 to TRBJ1-6, with 9 bases matching TRBD1. The CDR3 consists of 12 residues. Germline loops: CDR1 SQVTM, CDR2 ANQGSEA. With 6 bases clipped from V and 7 bases from J, the junction kept 1 base outside the gene matches. Written as DNA, the CDR3 is TGCAGCGTCGGGACAGGGAATTCACCCCTCCACTTT. Translated: CSVGTGNSPLHF.

J is TRBJ1-1 and V is TRBV7-8; no clear D. Germline V gene lookup returns CDR1 SGHVS and CDR2 FQNEAQ. V lost 5 bases, J lost 11 bases, and 12 bases lay in between. CDR3 length: 11 amino acids. CDR3: CASSLERRAFF. DNA for the CDR3: TGTGCCAGCAGCCTTGAGCGGAGGGCTTTCTTT. Supplemented by reference TRBV7-8 and TRBJ1-1, the full variable domain reads GAGVSQSPRYKVAKRGQDVALRCDPISGHVSLFWYQQALGQGPEFLTYFQNEAQLDKSGLPSDRFFAERPEGSVSTLKIQRTQQEDSAVYLCASSLERRAFFGQGTRLTVV.

This clonotype came up many times. J is TRBJ1-1 and V is TRBV2; D is possibly TRBD1 (6 bases). Germline assignment: CDR1 SNHLY and CDR2 FYNNEI. Trimming removed 2 bases at V and 9 bases at J, with 13 bases between. This CDR3 contains 13 residues. The CDR3 loop is CASSESNRGKAFF. Written as DNA, the CDR3 is TGTGCCAGCAGTGAATCTAATAGGGGGAAAGCTTTCTTT.

V gene TRBV2 combines with J gene TRBJ2-5, with D possibly TRBD2 on 6 matching bases. Trimming cost V 4 bases and J 2 bases, with 14 bases left between them. Germline-derived CDR1 and CDR2 are SNHLY and FYNNEI. This CDR3 region has 15 residues. CDR3 DNA: TGTGCCAGCAGTGGCTTCGGGGGAGATCAAGAGACCCAGTACTTC. Its protein product is CASSGFGGDQETQYF.

Remarks on this clonotype: Possible read error: a much larger clone is one base away. V gene TRBV6-5 combines with J gene TRBJ2-6; D gene uncertain. CDR3 length equals 17 residues. Germline V gives CDR1 MNHEY, CDR2 SVGAGI. The CDR3 protein is CASSYLRTGDGTNVLTF. CDR3 DNA: TGTGCCAGCAGTTACCTGAGGACGGGTGATGGGACCAACGTCCTGACTTTC.

This clonotype appeared many times. This chain uses TRBV12-3 or TRBV12-4 with TRBJ1-4; D perhaps matches TRBD1 (6 bases). V was cut by 6 bases and J by 7 bases, with 18 bases left in between. The CDR3 sequence is 15 residues long. CDR3 residues: CASSSRRTAREKLFF. The CDR3 nucleotides are TGTGCCAGCAGCTCTCGCCGGACAGCTCGTGAAAAACTGTTTTTT.

V usage is TRBV6-2 or TRBV6-3 and J usage is TRBJ2-5, with 9 bases aligning to TRBD1. Losses at the gene ends were 5 bases for V and 2 bases for J; bases not matched to a gene: 3. Germline values: CDR1 MNHEY, CDR2 SVGEGT. This CDR3 comprises 14 residues. For the CDR3, the DNA is TGTGCCAGCAGTCCGGGACAGGGTCAAGAGACCCAGTACTTC. This encodes CASSPGQGQETQYF.

This clonotype occurred many times. The J gene is TRBJ2-1, the V gene TRBV4-3; D possibly corresponds to TRBD1 (6 bases). The CDR3 length is 12 residues. V was pared by 4 bases and J by 9 bases, with 10 bases between. Germline V CDR1 and CDR2: LGHNA, YSLEER. The CDR3 loop is CASSPTGFEQFF. The DNA for the CDR3 is TGCGCCAGCAGCCCCACAGGGTTTGAGCAGTTCTTC.

The V call is TRBV28, the J call TRBJ2-5, with D possibly matching TRBD1 (5 bases). The germline CDR1 and CDR2 sequences are MDHEN and SYDVKM. The CDR3 runs 15 residues. V lost 6 bases and J lost 7, with 21 bases in between. DNA of the CDR3: TGTGCCAGCAGCCCAGGAGAACGGACATCAGGGACCCAGTACTTC. This sequence encodes CASSPGERTSGTQYF.

Only a few counts were recorded for this clonotype. The CDR3: CASSDGQGTEAFF. The CDR3 nucleotides read TGTGCCAGCAGCGATGGACAGGGCACTGAAGCTTTCTTT. The chain couples TRBV2 to TRBJ1-1; 8 bases are a match to TRBD1. The V gene end was trimmed by 6 bases and the J gene end by 4 bases; junction bases not matched to a gene: 4. CDR1 SNHLY and CDR2 FYNNEI come from the germline V gene. CDR3 length: 13 residues. The variable domain in full, completed from reference TRBV2 and TRBJ1-1, reads EPEVTQTPSHQVTQMGQEVILRCVPISNHLYFYWYRQILGQKVEFLVSFYNNEISEKSEIFDDQFSVERPDGSNFTLKIRSTKLEDSAMYFCASSDGQGTEAFFGQGTRLTVV.